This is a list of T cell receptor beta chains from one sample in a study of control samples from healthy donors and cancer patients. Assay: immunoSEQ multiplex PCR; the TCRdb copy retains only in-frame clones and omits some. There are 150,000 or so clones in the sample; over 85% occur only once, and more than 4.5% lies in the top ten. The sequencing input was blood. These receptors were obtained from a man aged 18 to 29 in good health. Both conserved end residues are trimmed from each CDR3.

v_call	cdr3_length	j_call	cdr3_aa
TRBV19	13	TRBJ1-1	ASSIGAGAESGAF
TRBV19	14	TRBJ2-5	ASSPNPRAWPGTQY
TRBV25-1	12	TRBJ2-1	ASSEPRGYNEQF
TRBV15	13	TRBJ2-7	ATSIGRIAPYEQY
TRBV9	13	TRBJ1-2	ASSVGPGGGYGYT
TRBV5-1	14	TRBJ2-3	ASSLELAGRTDTQY
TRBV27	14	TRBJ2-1	ASSLLGGSSYNEQF
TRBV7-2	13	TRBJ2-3	ASSYRGPSTDTQY
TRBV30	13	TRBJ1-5	ACSTGTLDNQPQH
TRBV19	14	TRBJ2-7	ASSIARNRGIYEQY
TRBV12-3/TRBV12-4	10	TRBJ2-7	ASSLGEYEQY